One T cell receptor (beta chain) is described in this entry. Its antigen is not identified. The entry originates in a study of T cell responses to AZD1222 COVID-19 vaccine. General study results and limits: Clonal diversity was possibly underestimated, and the donors were mostly white British, with more females.

Germline values: CDR1 SGHRS, CDR2 YFSETQ. Trimming cost V 5 bases and J 5 bases; bases outside gene matches: 9. CDR3 size: 17 residues. Sequencing used immunoSEQ multiplex PCR; TCRdb keeps in-frame clones, though not all of them. The table shows 95,000 to 150,000 clones, with 70% to 90% occurring only once. The V call is TRBV5-1, the J call TRBJ2-3; 15 positions agree with TRBD2. The sequence derives from an adult in good health. The specimen was peripheral blood, collected on day 0 of AZD1222 vaccination. The CDR3 region has the DNA TGCGCCAGCAGTTACGGACTAGCGGGGGGGTTTGGAGATACGCAGTATTTT. Translating it yields CASSYGLAGGFGDTQYF. Combining the CDR3 with reference TRBV5-1 and TRBJ2-3 gives the whole variable domain KAGVTQTPRYLIKTRGQQVTLSCSPISGHRSVSWYQQTPGQGLQFLFEYFSETQRNKGNFPGRFSGRQFSNSRSEMNVSTLELGDSALYLCASSYGLAGGFGDTQYFGPGTRLTVL.